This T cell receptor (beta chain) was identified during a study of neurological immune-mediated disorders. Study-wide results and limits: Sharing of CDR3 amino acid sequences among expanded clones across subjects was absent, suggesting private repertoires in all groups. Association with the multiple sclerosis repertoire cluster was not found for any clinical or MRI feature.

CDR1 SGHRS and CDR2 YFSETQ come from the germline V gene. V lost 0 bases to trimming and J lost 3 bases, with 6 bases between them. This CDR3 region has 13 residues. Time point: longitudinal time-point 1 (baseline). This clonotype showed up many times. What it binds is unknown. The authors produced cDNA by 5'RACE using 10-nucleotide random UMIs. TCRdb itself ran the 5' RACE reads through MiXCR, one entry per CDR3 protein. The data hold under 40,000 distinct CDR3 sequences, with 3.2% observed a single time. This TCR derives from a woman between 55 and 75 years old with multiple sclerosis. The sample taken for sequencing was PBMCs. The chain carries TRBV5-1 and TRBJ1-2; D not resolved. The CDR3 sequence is CASSLVVDYGYTF. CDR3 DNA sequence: TGCGCCAGCAGCTTGGTGGTTGACTATGGCTACACCTTC.